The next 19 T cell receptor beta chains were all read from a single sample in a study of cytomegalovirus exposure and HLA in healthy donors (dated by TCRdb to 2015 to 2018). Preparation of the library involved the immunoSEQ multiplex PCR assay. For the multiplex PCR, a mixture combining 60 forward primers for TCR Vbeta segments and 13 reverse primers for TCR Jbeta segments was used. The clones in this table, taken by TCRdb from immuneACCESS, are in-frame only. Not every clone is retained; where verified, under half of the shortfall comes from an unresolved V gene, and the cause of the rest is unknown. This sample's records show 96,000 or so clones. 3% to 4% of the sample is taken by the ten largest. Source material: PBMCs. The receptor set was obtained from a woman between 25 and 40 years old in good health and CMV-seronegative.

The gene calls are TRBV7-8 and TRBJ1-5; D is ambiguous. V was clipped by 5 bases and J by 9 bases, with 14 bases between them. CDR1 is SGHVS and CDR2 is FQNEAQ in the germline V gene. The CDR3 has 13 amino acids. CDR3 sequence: CASSAQSLSPQHF. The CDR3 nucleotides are TGTGCCAGCAGCGCCCAGTCCCTGTCGCCCCAGCATTTT.

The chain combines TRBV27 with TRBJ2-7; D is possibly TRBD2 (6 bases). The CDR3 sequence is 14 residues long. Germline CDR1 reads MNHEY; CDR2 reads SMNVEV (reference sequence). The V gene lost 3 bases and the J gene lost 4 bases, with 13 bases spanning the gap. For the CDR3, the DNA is TGTGCCAGCAGTTTCGTGGGGCTAGCGTACGAGCAGTACTTC. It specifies CASSFVGLAYEQYF.

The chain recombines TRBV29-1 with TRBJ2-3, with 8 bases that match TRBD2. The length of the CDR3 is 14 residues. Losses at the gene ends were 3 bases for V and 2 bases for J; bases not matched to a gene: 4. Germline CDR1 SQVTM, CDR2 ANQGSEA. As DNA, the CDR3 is TGCAGCGTTGACGGGGGGGCGCCCACAGATACGCAGTATTTT. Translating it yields CSVDGGAPTDTQYF.

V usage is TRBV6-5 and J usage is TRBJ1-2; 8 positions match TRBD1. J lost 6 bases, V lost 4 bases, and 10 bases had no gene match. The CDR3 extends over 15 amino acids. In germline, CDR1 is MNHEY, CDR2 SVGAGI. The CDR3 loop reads CASSSMDRDADGYTF. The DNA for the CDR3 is TGTGCCAGCAGTTCCATGGACAGGGACGCCGATGGCTACACCTTC.

This CDR3 is CASSAGTGEGDEQFF. Written as DNA, the CDR3 is TGTGCCAGCAGTGCCGGGACAGGGGAGGGTGATGAGCAGTTCTTC. The rearrangement uses TRBV28 and TRBJ2-1, with 10 positions matching TRBD1. Trimming cost V 5 bases and J 8 bases; bases outside gene matches: 9. The CDR3 has 15 residues. Germline CDR1 reads MDHEN; CDR2 reads SYDVKM.

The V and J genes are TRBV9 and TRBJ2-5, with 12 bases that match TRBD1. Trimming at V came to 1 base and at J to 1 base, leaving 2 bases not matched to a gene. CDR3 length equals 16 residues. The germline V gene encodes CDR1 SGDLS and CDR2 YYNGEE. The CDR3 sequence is CASSVRDRGPQETQYF. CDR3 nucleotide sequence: TGTGCCAGCAGCGTACGGGACAGGGGGCCCCAAGAGACCCAGTACTTC.

CDR3 region: CASSGGVRRDQPQHF. The CDR3 DNA sequence: TGTGCCAGCAGTGGTGGGGTCCGGAGGGATCAGCCCCAGCATTTT. The chain links TRBV6-1 to TRBJ1-5; no reliable D call. Germline assignment: CDR1 MNHNS and CDR2 SASEGT. This CDR3 comprises 15 residues. Trimming removed 4 bases from V and 5 bases from J, with 15 bases in between.

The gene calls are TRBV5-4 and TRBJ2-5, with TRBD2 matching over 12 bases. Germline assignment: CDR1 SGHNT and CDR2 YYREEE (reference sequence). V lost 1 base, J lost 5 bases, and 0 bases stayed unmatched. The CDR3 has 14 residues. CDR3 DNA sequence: TGTGCCAGCAGCTTGACTAGCGGGAGGGAGACCCAGTACTTC. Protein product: CASSLTSGRETQYF.

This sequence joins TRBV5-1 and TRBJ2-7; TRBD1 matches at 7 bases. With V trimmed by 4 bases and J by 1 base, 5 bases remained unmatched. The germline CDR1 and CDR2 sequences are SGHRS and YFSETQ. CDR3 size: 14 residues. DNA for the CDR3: TGCGCCAGCAGCCCTAGACAGGGTTCCTACGAGCAGTACTTC. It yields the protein CASSPRQGSYEQYF.

CDR3 nucleotide sequence: TGTGCCAGTCGGGAGTCGGTGAGCTCCTACGAGCAGTACTTC. It specifies CASRESVSSYEQYF. V and J are TRBV19 and TRBJ2-7; D perhaps matches TRBD2 (6 bases). From germline, CDR1 is LNHDA and CDR2 SQIVND (reference sequence). V gave up 8 bases and J gave up 0 bases, with 14 bases separating them. The CDR3 loop spans 14 amino acids.

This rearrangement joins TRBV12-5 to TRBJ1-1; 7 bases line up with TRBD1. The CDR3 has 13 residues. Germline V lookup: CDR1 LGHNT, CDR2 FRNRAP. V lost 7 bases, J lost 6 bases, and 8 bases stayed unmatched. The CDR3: CASAIGGRAEAFF. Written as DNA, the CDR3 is TGTGCTAGTGCTATAGGGGGCAGGGCTGAAGCTTTCTTT.

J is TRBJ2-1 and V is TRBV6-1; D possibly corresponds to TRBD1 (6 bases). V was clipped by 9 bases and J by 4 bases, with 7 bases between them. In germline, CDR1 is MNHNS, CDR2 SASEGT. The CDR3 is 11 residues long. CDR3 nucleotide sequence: TGTGCCAGAACAGGGTACAATGAGCAGTTCTTC. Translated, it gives CARTGYNEQFF.

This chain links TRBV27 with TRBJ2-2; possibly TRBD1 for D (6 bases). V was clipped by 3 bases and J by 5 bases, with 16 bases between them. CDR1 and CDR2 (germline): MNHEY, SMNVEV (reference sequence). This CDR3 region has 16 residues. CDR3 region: CASSFLAGARTGELFF. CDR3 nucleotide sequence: TGTGCCAGCAGTTTCCTGGCAGGGGCGAGGACCGGGGAGCTGTTTTTT.

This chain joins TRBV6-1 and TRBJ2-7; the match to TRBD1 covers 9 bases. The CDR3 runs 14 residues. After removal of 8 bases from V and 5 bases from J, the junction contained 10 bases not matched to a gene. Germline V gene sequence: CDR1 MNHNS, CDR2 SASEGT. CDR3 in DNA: TGTGCCAGCGGGTTCCGGGACAGGGTTGACGAGCAGTACTTC. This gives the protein CASGFRDRVDEQYF.

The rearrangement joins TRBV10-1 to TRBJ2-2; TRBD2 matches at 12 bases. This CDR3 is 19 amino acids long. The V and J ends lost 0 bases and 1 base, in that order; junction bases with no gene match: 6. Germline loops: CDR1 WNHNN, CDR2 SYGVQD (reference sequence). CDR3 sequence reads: CASSESPLAGGMNTGELFF. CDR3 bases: TGCGCCAGCAGTGAGTCACCGCTAGCGGGAGGGATGAACACCGGGGAGCTGTTTTTT.

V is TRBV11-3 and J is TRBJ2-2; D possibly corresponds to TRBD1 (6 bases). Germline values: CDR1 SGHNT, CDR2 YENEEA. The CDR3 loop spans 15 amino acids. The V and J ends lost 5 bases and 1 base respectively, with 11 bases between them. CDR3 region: CASSRTTGNTGELFF. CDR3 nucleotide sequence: TGTGCCAGCAGCCGAACGACAGGGAACACCGGGGAGCTGTTTTTT.

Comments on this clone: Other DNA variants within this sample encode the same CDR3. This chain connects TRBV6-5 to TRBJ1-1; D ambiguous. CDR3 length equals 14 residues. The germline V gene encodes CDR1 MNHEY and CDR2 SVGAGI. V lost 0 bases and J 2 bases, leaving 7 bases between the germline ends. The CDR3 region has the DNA TGTGCCAGCAGTTACTCAACAGCAAACACTGAAGCTTTCTTT. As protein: CASSYSTANTEAFF.

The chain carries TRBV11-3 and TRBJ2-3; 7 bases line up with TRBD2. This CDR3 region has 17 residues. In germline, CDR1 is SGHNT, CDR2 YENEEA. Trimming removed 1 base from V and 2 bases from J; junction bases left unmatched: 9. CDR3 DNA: TGTGCCAGCAGCTTAGGCCCTAGCGGACTCAACACAGATACGCAGTATTTT. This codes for CASSLGPSGLNTDTQYF.

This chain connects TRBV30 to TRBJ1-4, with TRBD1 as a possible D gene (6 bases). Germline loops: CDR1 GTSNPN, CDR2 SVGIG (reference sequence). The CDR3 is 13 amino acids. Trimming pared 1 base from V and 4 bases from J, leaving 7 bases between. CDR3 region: CAWSEDSNEKLFF. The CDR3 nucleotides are TGTGCCTGGAGTGAGGACAGTAATGAAAAACTGTTTTTT.